This TCR beta chain was identified in a study of regulatory T cells in long-lasting Graves disease. Germline V gene data show CDR1 as SEHNR and CDR2 as FQNEAQ (reference sequence). CDR3 size: 16 residues. V lost 4 bases and J lost 2; bases outside the gene matches: 3. Time point reported: newly diagnosed GD, antithyroid drugs for less than 3 months. With RNA extracted from PBMCs as input, the TCR library was made. Arm-PCR of CDR3 regions and iRepertoire HTBI primers were used to build TCR beta libraries. TCRdb analysed the multiplex PCR reads with MiXCR anew, one entry per CDR3 protein. The repertoire holds some 400,000 distinct CDR3 sequences, with 15% as singletons. This clonotype was recorded at least ten times. These same data were also listed under a study on T cells in Graves' hyperthyroidism and ophthalmopathy.

The clonotype comes from a woman aged 25 to 39 with Graves disease. The sample in question was peripheral blood mononuclear cells (PBMCs), obtained at new diagnosis, from a patient treated with antithyroid drugs. The chain joins TRBV7-9 to TRBJ2-5; 14 positions agree with TRBD2. CDR3 residues: CASSWGLAGAQETQYF. For the CDR3, the DNA is TGTGCCAGCAGCTGGGGACTAGCGGGAGCACAAGAGACCCAGTACTTC.